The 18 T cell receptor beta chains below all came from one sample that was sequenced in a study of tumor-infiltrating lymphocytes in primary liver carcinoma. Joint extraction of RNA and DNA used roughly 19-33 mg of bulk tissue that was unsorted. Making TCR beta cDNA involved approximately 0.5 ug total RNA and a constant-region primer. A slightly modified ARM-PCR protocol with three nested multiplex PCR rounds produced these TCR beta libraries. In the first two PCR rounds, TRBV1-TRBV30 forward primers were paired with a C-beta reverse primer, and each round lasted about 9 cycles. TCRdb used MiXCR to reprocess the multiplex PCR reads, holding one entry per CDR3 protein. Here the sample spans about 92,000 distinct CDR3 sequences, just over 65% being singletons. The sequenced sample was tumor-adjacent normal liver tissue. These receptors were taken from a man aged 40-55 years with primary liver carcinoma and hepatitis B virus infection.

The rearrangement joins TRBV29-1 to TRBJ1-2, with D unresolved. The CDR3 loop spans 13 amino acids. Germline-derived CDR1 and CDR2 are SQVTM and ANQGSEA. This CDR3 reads CIIEARTYYGYTF. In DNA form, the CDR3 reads TGCATCATTGAGGCACGGACCTACTATGGCTACACCTTC.

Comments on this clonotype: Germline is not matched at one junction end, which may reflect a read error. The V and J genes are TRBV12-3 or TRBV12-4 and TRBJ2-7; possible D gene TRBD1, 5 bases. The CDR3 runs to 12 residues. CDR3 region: CASRRQGDVQHF. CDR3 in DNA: TGTGCCAGCAGACGCCAGGGTGACGTGCAGCACTTC.

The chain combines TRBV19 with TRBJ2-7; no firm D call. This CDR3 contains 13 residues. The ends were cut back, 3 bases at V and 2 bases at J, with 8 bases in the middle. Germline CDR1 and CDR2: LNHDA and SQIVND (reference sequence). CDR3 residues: CASSIDWTYEQYF. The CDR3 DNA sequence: TGTGCCAGTAGTATTGATTGGACCTACGAGCAGTACTTC.

The CDR3 sequence: CSARGGPDNEQFF. In DNA, the CDR3 is TGCAGTGCTAGAGGAGGGCCAGACAATGAGCAGTTCTTC. The chain links TRBV20-1 to TRBJ2-1, with D perhaps TRBD2 (5 bases). The CDR3 is 13 residues long. V was trimmed by 1 base and J by 5 bases, leaving 9 bases between them. Germline assignment: CDR1 DFQATT and CDR2 SNEGSKA (reference sequence).

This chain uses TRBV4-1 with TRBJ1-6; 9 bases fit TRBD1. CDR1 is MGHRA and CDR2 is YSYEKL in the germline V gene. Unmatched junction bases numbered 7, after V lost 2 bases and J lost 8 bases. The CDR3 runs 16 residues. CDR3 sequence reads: CASSQHLQGADSPLHF. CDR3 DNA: TGCGCCAGCAGCCAACACCTACAGGGGGCGGATTCACCCCTCCACTTT.

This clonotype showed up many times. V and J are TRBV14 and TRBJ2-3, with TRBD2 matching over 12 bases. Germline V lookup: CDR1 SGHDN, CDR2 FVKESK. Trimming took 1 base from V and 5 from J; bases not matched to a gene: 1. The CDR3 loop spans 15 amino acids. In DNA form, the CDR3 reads TGTGCCAGCAGCCAAGGGACTAGCGGGATAGATACGCAGTATTTT. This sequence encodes CASSQGTSGIDTQYF.

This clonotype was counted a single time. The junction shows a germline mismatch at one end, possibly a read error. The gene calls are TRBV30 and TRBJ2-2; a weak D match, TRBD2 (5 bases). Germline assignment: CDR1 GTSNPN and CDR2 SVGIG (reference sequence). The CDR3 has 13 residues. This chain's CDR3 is CAGISANTGELFF. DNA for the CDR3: TGTGCCGGGATTAGCGCGAACACCGGGGAGCTATTTTTT.

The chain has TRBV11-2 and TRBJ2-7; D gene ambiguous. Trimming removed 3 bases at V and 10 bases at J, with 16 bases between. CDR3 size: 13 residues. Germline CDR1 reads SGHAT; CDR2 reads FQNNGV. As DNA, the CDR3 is TGTGCCAGCAGCTTTAGGCTACTCTGCGAACAGTACGTC. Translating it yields CASSFRLLCEQYV.

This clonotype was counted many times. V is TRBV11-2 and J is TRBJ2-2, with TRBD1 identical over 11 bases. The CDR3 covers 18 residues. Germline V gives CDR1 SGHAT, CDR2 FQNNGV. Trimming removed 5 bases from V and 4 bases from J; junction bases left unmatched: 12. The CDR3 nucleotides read TGTGCCAGCAGCCCGAGGACAGGGGGCCCCTCCACCACCGGGGAGCTGTTTTTT. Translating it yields CASSPRTGGPSTTGELFF.

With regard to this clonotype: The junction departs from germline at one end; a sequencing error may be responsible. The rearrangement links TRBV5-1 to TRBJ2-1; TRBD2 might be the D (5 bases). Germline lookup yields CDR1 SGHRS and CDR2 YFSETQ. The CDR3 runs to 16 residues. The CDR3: CASKKLTGSSYNEQFF. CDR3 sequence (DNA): TGCGCCAGCAAGAAACTAACGGGAAGCTCCTACAATGAGCAGTTCTTT.

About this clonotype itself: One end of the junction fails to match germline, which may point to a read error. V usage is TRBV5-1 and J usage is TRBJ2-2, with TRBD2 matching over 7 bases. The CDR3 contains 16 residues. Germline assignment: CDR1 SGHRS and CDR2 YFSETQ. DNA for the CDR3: TGTGCTAACAGCTTCCGCACTAGCGAGAACACCGGGGAGCTGTTTTTT. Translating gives CANSFRTSENTGELFF.

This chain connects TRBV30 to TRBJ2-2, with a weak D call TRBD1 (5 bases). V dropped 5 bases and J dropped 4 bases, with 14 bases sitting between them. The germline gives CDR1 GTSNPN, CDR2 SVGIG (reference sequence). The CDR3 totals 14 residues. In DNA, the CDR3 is TGTGCCTGGGTTGGACAAACCCCCACCGGGGAGCTGTTTTTT. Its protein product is CAWVGQTPTGELFF.

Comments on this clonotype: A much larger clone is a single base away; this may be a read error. The chain's CDR3 is CASSPVLGSYNEQFF. DNA of the CDR3: TGTGCCAGCAGCCCCGTACTGGGGTCCTACAATGAGCAGTTCTTC. The J gene is TRBJ2-1, the V gene TRBV7-9; D gene uncertain. V was clipped by 5 bases and J by 1 base, with 12 bases between them. Germline CDR1 and CDR2: SEHNR and FQNEAQ (reference sequence). The CDR3 extends over 15 amino acids.

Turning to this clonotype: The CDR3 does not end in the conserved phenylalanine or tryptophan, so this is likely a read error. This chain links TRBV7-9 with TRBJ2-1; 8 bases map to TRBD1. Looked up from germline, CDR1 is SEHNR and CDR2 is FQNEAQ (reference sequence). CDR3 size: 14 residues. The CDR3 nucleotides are TGTGCCAACAGCTTATTACAGGGGGGCGATGAGCAGTTCCTC. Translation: CANSLLQGGDEQFL.

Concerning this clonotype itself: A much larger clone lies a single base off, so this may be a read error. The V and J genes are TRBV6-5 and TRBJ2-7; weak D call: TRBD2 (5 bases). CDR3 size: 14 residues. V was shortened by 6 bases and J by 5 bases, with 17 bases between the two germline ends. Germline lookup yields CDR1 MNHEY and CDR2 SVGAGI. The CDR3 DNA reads TGTGCCAGCAGGGTGGGAGTGCGGCTGGACGAGCAGTACTTC. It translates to CASRVGVRLDEQYF.

CDR3 DNA sequence: TGTGCCAGCAGCTTAGTCCGGGCAGACAGCGGGTATGGGGATGGGCAGTACTTC. It specifies CASSLVRADSGYGDGQYF. The chain is built from TRBV11-2 and TRBJ2-1; a possible D gene is TRBD2 (6 bases). The J call may be incorrect, as the DNA end agrees better with TRBJ2-7. Germline loops: CDR1 SGHAT, CDR2 FQNNGV. This CDR3 comprises 18 residues.

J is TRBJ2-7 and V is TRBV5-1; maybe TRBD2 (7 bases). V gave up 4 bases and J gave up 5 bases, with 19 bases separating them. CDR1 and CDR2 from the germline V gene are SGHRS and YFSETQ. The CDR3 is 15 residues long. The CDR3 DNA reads TGCGCCAGCAGCAGGGGGGGCGGAGTTTCCCACGAGCAGTACTTC. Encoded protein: CASSRGGGVSHEQYF. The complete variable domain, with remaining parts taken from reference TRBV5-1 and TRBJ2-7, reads KAGVTQTPRYLIKTRGQQVTLSCSPISGHRSVSWYQQTPGQGLQFLFEYFSETQRNKGNFPGRFSGRQFSNSRSEMNVSTLELGDSALYLCASSRGGGVSHEQYFGPGTRLTVT.

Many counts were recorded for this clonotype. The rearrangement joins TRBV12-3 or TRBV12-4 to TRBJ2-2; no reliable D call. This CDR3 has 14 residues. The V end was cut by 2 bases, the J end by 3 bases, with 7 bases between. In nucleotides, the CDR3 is TGTGCCAGCAGTTTAAGTGGGGACACCGGGGAGCTGTTTTTT. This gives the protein CASSLSGDTGELFF.